This T cell receptor (beta chain) comes out of a study of T cell responses to AZD1222 COVID-19 vaccine. Germline V CDR1 and CDR2: LGHDT, YNNKEL (reference sequence). The CDR3 runs to 14 residues. Losses at the gene ends were 4 bases for V and 3 bases for J; bases not matched to a gene: 3. TCRdb's copy holds only in-frame clones and misses some; the assay was immunoSEQ multiplex PCR. The table records 140,000 to 150,000 clones, 75% to 95% of them present only once. Study-wide points: A mostly white British donor set with more females was recruited, and clonal diversity was possibly underestimated. Only six AZD1222 recipients tested seropositive at baseline. Reports say nearly half of spike-specific TCRs go after unmutated variant regions.

A remark on this clone: Its cognate antigen is unknown.

This chain joins TRBV3-1 (or the pseudogene TRBV3-2) and TRBJ1-5; 7 nucleotides agree with TRBD1. This sample comprised peripheral blood, obtained on day 0 of MenACWY control vaccination. The clonotype was recovered from an adult in good health. The CDR3 loop is CASSPGTDNQPQHF. For the CDR3, the DNA is TGTGCCAGCAGCCCAGGGACAGACAATCAGCCCCAGCATTTT.